This T cell receptor (beta chain) came from a study of blood T cell repertoires in COVID-19. Sequencing was performed with immunoSEQ multiplex PCR; in TCRdb, only in-frame clones are kept and a portion is missing. The table lists about 270,000 clones, about four fifths of them singletons. Looked up from germline, CDR1 is LNHDA and CDR2 is SQIVND (reference sequence). This CDR3 contains 13 residues. V was cut by 5 bases and J by 5 bases, with 10 bases left in between. The TCR comes from a woman under 30 with acute or convalescent COVID-19. The J gene is TRBJ2-1, the V gene TRBV19, with TRBD2 as a possible D gene (6 bases). Sequencing was carried out using peripheral blood. CDR3 in DNA: TGTGCCAGTAGTGGGGTAGCGGACAATGAGCAGTTCTTC. It encodes CASSGVADNEQFF.